This T cell receptor beta chain stems from a study of T cells after yellow fever vaccination. 5'RACE template switching produced TCR cDNA carrying a universal primer site and UMIs. MiXCR, run by TCRdb on the 5' RACE reads, gives a single entry per CDR3 protein. Among roughly 50,000 distinct CDR3 sequences listed, about 7.9% were seen once. The CDR3 runs to 16 residues. CDR1 and CDR2 (germline): DFQATT, SNEGSKA (reference sequence). About this clonotype itself: Its target is not known. A junction boundary mismatches the germline segment, possibly from a read error.

Study outcomes and limitations: Though it reached lower strength, the secondary response hit its peak faster, day 5 versus 15. Researchers noted that a small share of clonotypes showed up in both CD4 and CD8 compartments.

The rearrangement links TRBV20-1 to TRBJ2-5, with 10 nucleotides matching TRBD2. The TCR sequence derives from a man between 18 and 29 years old who received the YFV17D yellow fever vaccine. The material was CD8+ T cells sorted from PBMCs, obtained less than 18 days after the first yellow fever vaccination. This chain's CDR3 is CCARGTSVGGPKTQYF. The CDR3 DNA is TGCTGTGCTAGGGGGACTAGCGTGGGCGGGCCAAAGACCCAGTACTTC.